A selection of T cell receptor beta chains follows, all from one sample in a study of blood T cell repertoires in COVID-19. Profiling relied on immunoSEQ multiplex PCR, and the TCRdb table lists in-frame clones only, not all of them. The sample has 50,000 to 65,000 clones; 85% to 90% are singletons. Sample: peripheral blood. The receptors here all came from a man in his sixties with active COVID-19. The CDR3 runs from the conserved cysteine through the conserved F or W. D genes are given only for firm matches. The listing skips clone size in some rows; elsewhere it reads once, few, many or a size class.

>TRBJ1-4|TRBV2|-|-
TGTGCCAGCAGTAGACGCCGGGGTGAAAAACTGTTTTTT
CASSRRRGEKLFF
>TRBJ2-2|TRBV19|-|-
TGTGCCAGTAGTAGAAAGACAGGGAACACCGGGGAGCTGTTTTTT
CASSRKTGNTGELFF
>TRBJ1-1|TRBV28|-|TRBD1
TGTGCCAGCACCCCCGGAAGGACAGGGGACACTGAAGCTTTCTTT
CASTPGRTGDTEAFF
>TRBJ2-2|TRBV7-9|few|-
TGTGCCAGCAGCTTGGGGGCCCCCGGGGAGCTGTTTTTT
CASSLGAPGELFF
>TRBJ2-3|TRBV6-2/TRBV6-3|-|TRBD2
TGTGCCAGCAGCTATACCTCGGTAATAGCGGGAGTTGCGACAGATACGCAGTATTTT
CASSYTSVIAGVATDTQYF
>TRBJ2-1|TRBV19|-|TRBD1
TGTGCCAGAGACCCCCAACCGGGACAGGACTACAATGAGCAGTTCTTC
CARDPQPGQDYNEQFF
>TRBJ2-1|TRBV28|-|-
TGTGCCAGCAGTCTCCTGGGGGGAGCCAATGAGCAGTTCTTC
CASSLLGGANEQFF
>TRBJ2-2|TRBV18|-|-
TGTGCCAGCTCTGTGTCAGTGGCCGCGAACACCGGGGAGCTGTTTTTT
CASSVSVAANTGELFF
>TRBJ1-2|TRBV12-3/TRBV12-4|-|-
TGTGCCAGCAGTGAGGGAGGATATGGCTACACCTTC
CASSEGGYGYTF
>TRBJ1-2|TRBV12-5|-|-
TGTGCTAGTGGTTTGTTCGTTCTCTATGGCTACACCTTC
CASGLFVLYGYTF
>TRBJ2-1|TRBV18|-|TRBD1
TGTGCCAGCTCACCACAGGGTGGGACAGGGGGTCAGGAGCAGTTCTTC
CASSPQGGTGGQEQFF
>TRBJ1-1|TRBV7-9|-|-
TGTGCCAGCAGCTTAGGTGGAGTGGGAGGGACTGAAGCTTTCTTT
CASSLGGVGGTEAFF
>TRBJ2-5|TRBV2|-|-
TGTGCCAGCAACTTCCAAGAGACCCAGTACTTC
CASNFQETQYF
>TRBJ2-3|TRBV10-2|-|-
TGCGCCAGTAAATGGGAGGAGCGGAGCGGAACGCAGTATTTT
CASKWEERSGTQYF
>TRBJ2-1|TRBV7-2|-|TRBD1
TGTGCCAGCAGCGGCAGGGGGCTGGTCAATGAGCAGTTCTTC
CASSGRGLVNEQFF
>TRBJ2-2|TRBV5-1|once|TRBD2
TGCGCCAGCAGCTTGCCTAGCGGGAGGGCCGGGGAGCTGTTTTTT
CASSLPSGRAGELFF
>TRBJ2-7|TRBV10-3|-|TRBD1
TGTGCCATCAGTGAAGGACAGGGGGCTAGGTACGAGCAGTACTTC
CAISEGQGARYEQYF
>TRBJ1-5|TRBV5-5|few|-
TGTGCCAGCAGCGGCGGGACGCTCCAGCCCCAGCATTTT
CASSGGTLQPQHF
>TRBJ2-7|TRBV28|-|TRBD1
TGTGCCAGCAGTCCTGGGACAGGGAGCTCCTACGAGCAGTACTTC
CASSPGTGSSYEQYF
>TRBJ2-3|TRBV7-2|-|TRBD2
TGTGCCAGCAGCGCCCCGGGACTAGCGGGTACGGATACGCAGTATTTT
CASSAPGLAGTDTQYF
>TRBJ2-3|TRBV18|-|-
TGTGCCAGCTCACCGGTGACGGAGGGCCGAGATACGCAGTATTTT
CASSPVTEGRDTQYF
>TRBJ2-7|TRBV27|-|TRBD2
TGTGCCAGCAGTTTAATCCTCGCGGGAGGGCCCTACGAGCAGTACTTC
CASSLILAGGPYEQYF
>TRBJ1-6|TRBV28|once|-
TGTGCCAGCAGCGTCGGGAGGTATAATTCACCCCTCCACTTT
CASSVGRYNSPLHF
>TRBJ1-1|TRBV4-3|-|-
TGCGCCAGCAGCCAAGATCTCAGGGGCCGGTCGATGAACACTGAAGCTTTCTTT
CASSQDLRGRSMNTEAFF
>TRBJ2-7|TRBV5-1|-|TRBD2
TGCGCCAGCACCGCCCTGGGACTAGCGGGAGAGGACGAGCAGTACTTC
CASTALGLAGEDEQYF
>TRBJ2-7|TRBV4-1|-|TRBD2
TGCGCCAGCAGCCAGGGACTAGCGGGAGGAAGCTCCTACGAGCAGTACTTC
CASSQGLAGGSSYEQYF
>TRBJ1-1|TRBV19|-|TRBD1
TGTGCCAGTAGTAATCCGGGACAGGGGGTGAACACTGAAGCTTTCTTT
CASSNPGQGVNTEAFF
>TRBJ1-1|TRBV7-2|-|TRBD1
TGTGCCAGCAGGGGACAGGGTAACACTGAAGCTTTCTTT
CASRGQGNTEAFF
>TRBJ2-5|TRBV5-1|-|TRBD2
TGCGCCAGCAGCTTGGCTGTCGGGAGGGTTGAGACCCAGTACTTC
CASSLAVGRVETQYF
>TRBJ2-1|TRBV12-3/TRBV12-4|-|-
TGTGCCAGCAGTTTAGAGCGCTACAATGAGCAGTTCTTC
CASSLERYNEQFF
>TRBJ2-5|TRBV14|-|-
TGTGCCAGCAGCCAAGCTCGGGTAATTTCCCTCCAAGAGACCCAGTACTTC
CASSQARVISLQETQYF
>TRBJ2-7|TRBV28|-|-
TGTGCCAGCAGTTTCAACACAGGGCGCGGTTACGAGCAGTACTTC
CASSFNTGRGYEQYF
>TRBJ1-2|TRBV10-2|-|-
TGCGCCAGCAGTGAAATGAAGGGACATGGCCATGGCTACACCTTC
CASSEMKGHGHGYTF
>TRBJ1-1|TRBV27|-|-
TGTGCCAGCAGTAAGCAGGGTCACACTGAAGCTTTCTTT
CASSKQGHTEAFF
>TRBJ2-4|TRBV3-1/TRBV3-2|-|-
TGTGCCAGCAGCCGCGGGACAGCCAAATCAGGGGACATTCAGTACTTC
CASSRGTAKSGDIQYF
>TRBJ2-1|TRBV4-3|-|TRBD1
TGCGCCAGCAGCCTTGCCGGGACAGGGGCCCCGCGGCAGTTCTTC
CASSLAGTGAPRQFF
>TRBJ1-1|TRBV11-1|-|-
TGTGCCAGCACCCAAGGACACCAGAACACTGAAGCTTTCTTT
CASTQGHQNTEAFF
>TRBJ1-1|TRBV18|-|-
TGTGCCAGCTCACCCTCTCGGGGGAACACAAGGACTGAAGCTTTCTTT
CASSPSRGNTRTEAFF
>TRBJ2-7|TRBV6-4|-|TRBD2
TGTGCCAGCAGTGACGAGGGACTAGCGGGCCTCGTGGGTTACGAGCAGTACTTC
CASSDEGLAGLVGYEQYF
>TRBJ1-2|TRBV28|few|TRBD1
TGTGCCAGCGCTACCGGAGGACAGGGTCGTATCTATGGCTACACCTTC
CASATGGQGRIYGYTF
>TRBJ2-1|TRBV6-6|-|TRBD2
TGTGCCAGCCAGAGCGGGAGCTACAATGAGCAGTTCTTC
CASQSGSYNEQFF
>TRBJ2-7|TRBV27|-|-
TGTGCCAGCACTAACGAGCAGTACTTC
CASTNEQYF
>TRBJ2-1|TRBV29-1|-|TRBD2
TGCAGCGCTGAACTGACTAGCGGTTCAGCATTTGTTGAGCAGTTCTTC
CSAELTSGSAFVEQFF
>TRBJ2-1|TRBV7-9|once|TRBD2
TGTGCCAGCAGCTACAGCGGGAGGGGGAACAATGAGCAGTTCTTC
CASSYSGRGNNEQFF
>TRBJ2-1|TRBV7-3|few|-
TGTGCCAGCAGCTCCAGGTCCAGTAGTTCCTACAATGAGCAGTTCTTC
CASSSRSSSSYNEQFF
>TRBJ2-7|TRBV18|-|-
TGTGCCAGCTCACCATTATCTGGGGGCGAGCACGAGCAGTACTTC
CASSPLSGGEHEQYF
>TRBJ1-4|TRBV19|-|TRBD1
TGTGCCAGTAGTACCTGGACAGGGGAGAATGAAAAACTGTTTTTT
CASSTWTGENEKLFF
>TRBJ1-2|TRBV2|-|TRBD1
TGTGCCAGCAGAAGACAGGGGAATGGCTACACCTTC
CASRRQGNGYTF
>TRBJ2-6|TRBV28|-|-
TGTGCCGATGTGGAGTCCGGGGCCAACGTCCTGACTTTC
CADVESGANVLTF
>TRBJ2-7|TRBV29-1|-|-
TGCAGCGTTGGAGGGAGCTCCTACGAGCAGTACTTC
CSVGGSSYEQYF
>TRBJ2-1|TRBV3-1/TRBV3-2|-|TRBD1
TGTGCCAGCAGCCCGCGGGACAGGGGATCCCACAATGAGCAGTTCTTC
CASSPRDRGSHNEQFF
>TRBJ2-3|TRBV9|-|-
TGTGCCAGCAGCCAAGGAAGCGGCCGGCGCACAGATACGCAGTATTTT
CASSQGSGRRTDTQYF
>TRBJ1-4|TRBV5-6|-|-
TGTGCCAGCAGCCCTAAAATTGGTAATGAAAAACTGTTTTTT
CASSPKIGNEKLFF
>TRBJ2-3|TRBV3-1/TRBV3-2|-|TRBD2
TGTGCCAGCAGCCAATCCTCGGGACTAATAGATACGCAGTATTTT
CASSQSSGLIDTQYF
>TRBJ1-6|TRBV6-4|-|-
TGTGCCAGCAGTGACTCGCCGTGGGCCGGCCCCCTCCACTTT
CASSDSPWAGPLHF
>TRBJ2-7|TRBV13|-|-
TGTGCCAGCAGCTTAGGAGGGGTCGAGCAGTACTTC
CASSLGGVEQYF
>TRBJ2-5|TRBV28|-|TRBD1
TGTGCCAGCAACACAAGGACAGGGGGCGAGGAGACCCAGTACTTC
CASNTRTGGEETQYF
>TRBJ1-2|TRBV28|-|TRBD1
TGTGCCAGCTCAGGGACAGCCCCTAACTATGGCTACACCTTC
CASSGTAPNYGYTF
>TRBJ2-1|TRBV30|-|-
TGTGCCTGGAGTTGGTTTGCGGGAAACCCCTACAGTGAGCAGTTCTTC
CAWSWFAGNPYSEQFF